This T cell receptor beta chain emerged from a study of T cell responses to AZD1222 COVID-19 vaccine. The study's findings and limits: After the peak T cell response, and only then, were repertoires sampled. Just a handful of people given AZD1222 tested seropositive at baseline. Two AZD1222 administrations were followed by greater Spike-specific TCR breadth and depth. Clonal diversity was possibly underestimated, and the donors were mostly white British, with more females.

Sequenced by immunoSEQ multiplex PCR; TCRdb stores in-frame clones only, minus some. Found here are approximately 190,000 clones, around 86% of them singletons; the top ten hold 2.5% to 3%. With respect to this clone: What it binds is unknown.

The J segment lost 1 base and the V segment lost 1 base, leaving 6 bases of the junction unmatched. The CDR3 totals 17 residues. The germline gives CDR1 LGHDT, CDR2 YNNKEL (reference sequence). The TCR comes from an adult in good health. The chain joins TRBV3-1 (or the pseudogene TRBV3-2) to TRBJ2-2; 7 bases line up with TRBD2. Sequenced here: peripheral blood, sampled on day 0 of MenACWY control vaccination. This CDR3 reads CASSQASSGLNTGELFF. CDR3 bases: TGTGCCAGCAGCCAAGCCTCTAGCGGATTGAACACCGGGGAGCTGTTTTTT.